The present T cell receptor beta chain was sequenced within a study of PD-L1 blockade in urothelial cancer. In the study overall: Bladder-origin urothelial cancer in males covered about 85% of the roughly 29 patients. Counts from blood samples showed a median of 141,255 T cells.

The time point is: pretreatment peripheral blood. Regarding the study as a whole: Clones that were tumor-associated expanded more in the blood of durable-benefit patients at 3 weeks. Better survival was predicted when blood TCR clonality before treatment fell below the median.

The CDR3 has 15 residues. Per the germline V gene, CDR1 is GTSNPN and CDR2 is SVGIG (reference sequence). Trimming left V 1 base short and J 6 bases short, with 17 bases between. This clone was observed once. Its antigen is unknown. Sequenced by immunoSEQ multiplex PCR; TCRdb stores in-frame clones only, minus some. Found here are 30,000 to 40,000 clones, around 82% of them singletons; the top ten hold 6.8%. The clonotype originates from a man between 60 and 75 years old with urothelial cancer. V and J are TRBV30 and TRBJ2-3, with D tentatively TRBD2 (6 bases). Specimen: PBMCs, collected around atezolizumab (anti-PD-L1) treatment. The CDR3 sequence: CAWSEEGLVQDTQYF. The CDR3 DNA follows: TGTGCCTGGAGTGAGGAGGGGCTCGTCCAGGATACGCAGTATTTT.